This TCR beta chain comes out of a study of control samples from healthy donors and cancer patients. V was clipped by 0 bases and J by 0 bases, with 6 bases between them. The CDR3 sequence is 15 residues long. Germline-derived CDR1 and CDR2 are MNHEY and SVGAGI. Sequencing was performed with immunoSEQ multiplex PCR; in TCRdb, only in-frame clones are kept and a portion is missing. In the table there are just over 150,000 clones, 93% of which are singletons. The rearrangement links TRBV6-5 to TRBJ1-5, with D unclear. The receptor was derived from a middle-aged man in good health. The sample consisted of blood. CDR3: CASSYSQNSNQPQHF. Written as DNA, the CDR3 is TGTGCCAGCAGTTACTCACAGAATAGCAATCAGCCCCAGCATTTT.